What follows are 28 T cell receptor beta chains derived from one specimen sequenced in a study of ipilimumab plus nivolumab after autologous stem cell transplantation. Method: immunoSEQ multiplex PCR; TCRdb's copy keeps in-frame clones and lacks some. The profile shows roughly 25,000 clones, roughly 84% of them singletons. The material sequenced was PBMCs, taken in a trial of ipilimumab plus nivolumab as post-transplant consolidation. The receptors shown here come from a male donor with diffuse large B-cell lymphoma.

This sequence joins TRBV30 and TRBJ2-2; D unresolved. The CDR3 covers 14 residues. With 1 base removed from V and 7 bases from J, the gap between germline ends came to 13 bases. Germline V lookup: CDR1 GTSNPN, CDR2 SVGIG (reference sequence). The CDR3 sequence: CAWSGSRVVGELFF. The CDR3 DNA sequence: TGTGCCTGGAGTGGCAGTAGGGTGGTCGGGGAGCTGTTTTTT.

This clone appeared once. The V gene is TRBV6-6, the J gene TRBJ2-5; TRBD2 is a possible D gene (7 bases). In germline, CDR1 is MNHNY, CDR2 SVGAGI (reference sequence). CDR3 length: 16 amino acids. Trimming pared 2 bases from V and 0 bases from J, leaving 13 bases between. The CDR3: CASSYGAGAYQETQYF. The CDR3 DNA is TGTGCCAGCAGTTACGGTGCGGGGGCTTACCAAGAGACCCAGTACTTC.

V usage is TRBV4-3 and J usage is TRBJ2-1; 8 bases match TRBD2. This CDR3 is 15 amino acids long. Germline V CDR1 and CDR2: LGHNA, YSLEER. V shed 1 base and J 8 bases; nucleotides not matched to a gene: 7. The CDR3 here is CASSQADGGDDEQFF. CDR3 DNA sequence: TGCGCCAGCAGCCAAGCTGACGGGGGGGACGATGAGCAGTTCTTC.

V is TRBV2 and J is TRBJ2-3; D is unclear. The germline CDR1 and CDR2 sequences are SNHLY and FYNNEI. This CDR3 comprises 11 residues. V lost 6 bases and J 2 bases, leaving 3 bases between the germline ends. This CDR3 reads CASRPTDTQYF. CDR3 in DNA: TGTGCCAGCAGGCCCACAGATACGCAGTATTTT.

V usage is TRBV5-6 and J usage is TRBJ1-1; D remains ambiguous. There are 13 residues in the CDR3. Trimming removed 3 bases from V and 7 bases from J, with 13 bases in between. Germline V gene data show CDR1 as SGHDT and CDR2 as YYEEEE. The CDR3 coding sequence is TGTGCCAGCAGCTCGACATATCGCGGTGAAGCTTTCTTT. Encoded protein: CASSSTYRGEAFF.

CDR3 nucleotide sequence: TGTGCCAGCAGCGTGGGGGGCGCGGGGACTTACGAGCAGTACTTC. This encodes CASSVGGAGTYEQYF. The chain is built from TRBV9 and TRBJ2-7; the D call may be TRBD1 or TRBD2 (6 bases each). Germline V gene sequence: CDR1 SGDLS, CDR2 YYNGEE. Trimming stripped 2 bases from V and 4 bases from J, with 16 bases between. The CDR3 has 15 amino acids.

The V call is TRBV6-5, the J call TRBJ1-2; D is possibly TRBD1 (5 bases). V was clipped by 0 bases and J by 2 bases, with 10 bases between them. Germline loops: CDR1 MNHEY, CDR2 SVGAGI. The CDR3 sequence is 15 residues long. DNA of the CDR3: TGTGCCAGCAGTTACTCGGGACGGGGCAACTATGGCTACACCTTC. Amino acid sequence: CASSYSGRGNYGYTF.

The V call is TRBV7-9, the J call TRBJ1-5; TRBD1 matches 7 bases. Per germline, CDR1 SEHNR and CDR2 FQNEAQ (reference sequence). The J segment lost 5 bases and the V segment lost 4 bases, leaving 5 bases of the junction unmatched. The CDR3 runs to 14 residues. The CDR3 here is CASSSTGEYQPQHF. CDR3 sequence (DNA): TGTGCCAGCAGCTCAACAGGGGAATATCAGCCCCAGCATTTT.

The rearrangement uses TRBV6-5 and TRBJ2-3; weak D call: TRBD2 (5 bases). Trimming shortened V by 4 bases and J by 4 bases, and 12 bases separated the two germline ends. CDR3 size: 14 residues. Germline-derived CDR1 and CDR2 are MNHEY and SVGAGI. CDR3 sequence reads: CASSWAGPPDTQYF. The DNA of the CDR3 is TGTGCCAGCAGTTGGGCGGGTCCCCCAGATACGCAGTATTTT.

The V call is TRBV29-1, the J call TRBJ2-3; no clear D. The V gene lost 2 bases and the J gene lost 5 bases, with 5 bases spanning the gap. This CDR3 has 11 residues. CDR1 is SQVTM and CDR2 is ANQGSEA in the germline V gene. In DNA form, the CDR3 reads TGCAGCGTTGAACTGCGAGATACGCAGTATTTT. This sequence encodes CSVELRDTQYF.

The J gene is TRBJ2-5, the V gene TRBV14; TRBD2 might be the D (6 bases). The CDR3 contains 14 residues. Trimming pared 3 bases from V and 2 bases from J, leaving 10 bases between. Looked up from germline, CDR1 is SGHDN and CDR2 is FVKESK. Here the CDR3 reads CASSQLATQETQYF. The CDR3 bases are TGTGCCAGCAGCCAGCTAGCGACGCAAGAGACCCAGTACTTC.

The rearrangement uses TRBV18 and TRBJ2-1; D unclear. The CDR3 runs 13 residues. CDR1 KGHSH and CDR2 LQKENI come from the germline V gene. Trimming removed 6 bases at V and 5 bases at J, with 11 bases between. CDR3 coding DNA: TGTGCCAGCTCCCCTGAGAGTCACAATGAGCAGTTCTTC. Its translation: CASSPESHNEQFF.

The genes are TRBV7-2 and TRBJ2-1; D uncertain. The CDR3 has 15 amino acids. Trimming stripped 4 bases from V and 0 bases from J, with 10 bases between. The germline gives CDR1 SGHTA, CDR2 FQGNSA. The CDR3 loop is CASSYQKSSYNEQFF. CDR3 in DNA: TGTGCCAGCAGCTATCAGAAAAGCTCCTACAATGAGCAGTTCTTC.

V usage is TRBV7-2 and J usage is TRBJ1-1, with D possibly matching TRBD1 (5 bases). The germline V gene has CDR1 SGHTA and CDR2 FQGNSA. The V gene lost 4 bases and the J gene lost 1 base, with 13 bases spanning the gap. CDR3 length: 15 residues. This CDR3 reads CASSSPGLSNTEAFF. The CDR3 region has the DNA TGTGCCAGCAGCTCACCGGGACTGTCGAACACTGAAGCTTTCTTT.

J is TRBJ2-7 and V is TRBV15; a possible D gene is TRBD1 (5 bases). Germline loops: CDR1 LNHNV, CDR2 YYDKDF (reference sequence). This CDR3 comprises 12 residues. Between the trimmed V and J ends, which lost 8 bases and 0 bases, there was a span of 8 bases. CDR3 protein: CATQDSSYEQYF. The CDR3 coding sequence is TGTGCCACCCAAGACAGCTCCTACGAGCAGTACTTC.

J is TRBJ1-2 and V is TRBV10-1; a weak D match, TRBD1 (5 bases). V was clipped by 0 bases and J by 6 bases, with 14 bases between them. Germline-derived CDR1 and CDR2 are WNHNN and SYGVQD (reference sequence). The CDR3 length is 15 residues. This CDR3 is CASSESEGSVDGYTF. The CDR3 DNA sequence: TGCGCCAGCAGTGAGTCTGAGGGGAGTGTCGATGGCTACACCTTC.

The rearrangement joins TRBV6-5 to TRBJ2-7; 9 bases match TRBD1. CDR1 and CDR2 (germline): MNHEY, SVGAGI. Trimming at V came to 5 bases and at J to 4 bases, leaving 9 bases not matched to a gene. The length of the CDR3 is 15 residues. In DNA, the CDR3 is TGTGCCAGCAGTACGGACCCGGGACAGGGATACGAGCAGTACTTC. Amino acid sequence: CASSTDPGQGYEQYF.

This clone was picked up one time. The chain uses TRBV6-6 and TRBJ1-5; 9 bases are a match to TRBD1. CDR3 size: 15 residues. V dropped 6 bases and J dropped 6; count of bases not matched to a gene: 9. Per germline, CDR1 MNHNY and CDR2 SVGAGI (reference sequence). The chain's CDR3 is CASSLRTGESQPQHF. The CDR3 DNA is TGTGCCAGCAGCCTTCGGACAGGGGAAAGTCAGCCCCAGCATTTT.

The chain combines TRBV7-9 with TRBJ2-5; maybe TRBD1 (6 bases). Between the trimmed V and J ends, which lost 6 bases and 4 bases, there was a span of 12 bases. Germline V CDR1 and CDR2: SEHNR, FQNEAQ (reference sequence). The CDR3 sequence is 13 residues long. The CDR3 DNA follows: TGTGCCAGCAGTTCTCAGGGGCGAGAGACCCAGTACTTC. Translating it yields CASSSQGRETQYF.

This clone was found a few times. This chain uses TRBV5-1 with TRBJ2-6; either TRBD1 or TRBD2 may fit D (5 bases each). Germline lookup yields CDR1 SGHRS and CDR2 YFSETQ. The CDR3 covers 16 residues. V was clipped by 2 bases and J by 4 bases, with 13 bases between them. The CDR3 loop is CASSFLSGTGANVLTF. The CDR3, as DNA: TGCGCCAGCAGCTTCCTCTCAGGGACCGGGGCCAACGTCCTGACTTTC. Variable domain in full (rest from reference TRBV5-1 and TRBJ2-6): KAGVTQTPRYLIKTRGQQVTLSCSPISGHRSVSWYQQTPGQGLQFLFEYFSETQRNKGNFPGRFSGRQFSNSRSEMNVSTLELGDSALYLCASSFLSGTGANVLTFGAGSRLTVL.

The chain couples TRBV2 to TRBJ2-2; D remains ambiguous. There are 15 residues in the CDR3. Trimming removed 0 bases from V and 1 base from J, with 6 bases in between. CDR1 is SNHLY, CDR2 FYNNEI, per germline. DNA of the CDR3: TGTGCCAGCAGTGAAGCGAACAAGAACACCGGGGAGCTGTTTTTT. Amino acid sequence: CASSEANKNTGELFF.

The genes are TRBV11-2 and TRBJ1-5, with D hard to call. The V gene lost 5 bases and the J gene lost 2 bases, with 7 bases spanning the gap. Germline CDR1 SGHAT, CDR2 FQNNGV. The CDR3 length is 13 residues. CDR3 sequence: CASSVQGNQPQHF. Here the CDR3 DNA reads TGTGCCAGCAGCGTCCAAGGCAATCAGCCCCAGCATTTT.

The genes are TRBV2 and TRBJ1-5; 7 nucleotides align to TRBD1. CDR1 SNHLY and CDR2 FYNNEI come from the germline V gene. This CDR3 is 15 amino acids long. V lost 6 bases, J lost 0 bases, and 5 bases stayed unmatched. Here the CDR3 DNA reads TGTGCCAGCAGCTACAGGGGCATTAGCAATCAGCCCCAGCATTTT. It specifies CASSYRGISNQPQHF.

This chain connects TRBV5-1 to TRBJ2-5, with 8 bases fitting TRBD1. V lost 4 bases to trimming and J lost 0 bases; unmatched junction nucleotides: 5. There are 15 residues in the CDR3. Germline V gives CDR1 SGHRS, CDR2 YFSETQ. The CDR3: CASSRRTGNQETQYF. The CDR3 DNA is TGCGCCAGCAGCAGAAGGACAGGGAACCAAGAGACCCAGTACTTC. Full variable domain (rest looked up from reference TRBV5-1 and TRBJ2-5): KAGVTQTPRYLIKTRGQQVTLSCSPISGHRSVSWYQQTPGQGLQFLFEYFSETQRNKGNFPGRFSGRQFSNSRSEMNVSTLELGDSALYLCASSRRTGNQETQYFGPGTRLLVL.

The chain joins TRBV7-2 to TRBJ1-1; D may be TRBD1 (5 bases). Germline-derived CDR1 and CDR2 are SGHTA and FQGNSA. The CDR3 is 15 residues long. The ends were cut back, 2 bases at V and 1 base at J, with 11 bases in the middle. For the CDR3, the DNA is TGTGCCAGCAGCTTAATGGGGGGTAGGAACACTGAAGCTTTCTTT. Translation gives CASSLMGGRNTEAFF. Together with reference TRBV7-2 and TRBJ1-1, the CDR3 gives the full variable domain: GAGVSQSPSNKVTEKGKDVELRCDPISGHTALYWYRQSLGQGLEFLIYFQGNSAPDKSGLPSDRFSAERTGGSVSTLTIQRTQQEDSAVYLCASSLMGGRNTEAFFGQGTRLTVV.

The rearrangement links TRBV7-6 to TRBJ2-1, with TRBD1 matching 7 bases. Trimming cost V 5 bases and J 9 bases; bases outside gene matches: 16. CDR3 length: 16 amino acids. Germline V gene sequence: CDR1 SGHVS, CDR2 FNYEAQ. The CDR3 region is CASSILTGRGFGEQFF. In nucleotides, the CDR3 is TGTGCCAGCAGCATCCTGACAGGGCGTGGATTTGGTGAGCAGTTCTTC.

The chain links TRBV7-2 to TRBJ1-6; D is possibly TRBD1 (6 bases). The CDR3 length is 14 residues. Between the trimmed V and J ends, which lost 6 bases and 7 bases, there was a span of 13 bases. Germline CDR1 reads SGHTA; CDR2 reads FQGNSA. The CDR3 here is CASRTGIENSPLHF. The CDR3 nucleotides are TGTGCCAGCAGGACAGGAATAGAGAATTCACCCCTCCACTTT.

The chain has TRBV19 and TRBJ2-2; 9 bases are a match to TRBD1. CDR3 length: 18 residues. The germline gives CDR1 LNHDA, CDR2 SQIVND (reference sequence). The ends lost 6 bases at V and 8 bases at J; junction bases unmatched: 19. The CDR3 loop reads CASSAPGQGGMVAGELFF. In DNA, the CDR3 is TGTGCCAGTAGCGCTCCGGGACAGGGTGGAATGGTTGCTGGGGAGCTGTTTTTT.